The 20 T cell receptor beta chains in this list originate from one sample, sequenced in a study of blood T cell repertoires in COVID-19. TCRdb keeps only in-frame clones here, not all; method: immunoSEQ multiplex PCR. The data show approximately 27,000 clones, with 80% to 90% seen just once and under 55% held by the top ten. The specimen sequenced was peripheral blood. Source of these receptors: a human donor with acute or convalescent COVID-19. The donor label of this sample is uncertain.

The rearrangement joins TRBV28 to TRBJ1-3, with TRBD1 identical over 12 bases. This CDR3 contains 21 residues. Trimming took 5 bases from V and 3 from J; bases not matched to a gene: 20. CDR1 and CDR2 from the germline V gene are MDHEN and SYDVKM. The CDR3 protein is CASSPTLPGQGARLVGNTIYF. As DNA, the CDR3 is TGTGCCAGCAGTCCCACCCTCCCGGGACAGGGGGCGCGGTTGGTTGGAAACACCATATATTTT.

The rearrangement joins TRBV24-1 to TRBJ2-4; TRBD2 is a possible D gene (6 bases). CDR1 KGHDR and CDR2 SFDVKD come from the germline V gene. The CDR3 covers 16 residues. Trimming cost V 2 bases and J 0 bases, with 10 bases left between them. CDR3 residues: CATSDSGGVAKNIQYF. In nucleotides, the CDR3 is TGTGCCACCAGTGATTCCGGCGGGGTAGCCAAAAACATTCAGTACTTC.

V gene TRBV27 combines with J gene TRBJ2-4; a possible D gene is TRBD1 (5 bases). Germline-derived CDR1 and CDR2 are MNHEY and SMNVEV (reference sequence). V gave up 1 base and J gave up 11 bases, with 12 bases separating them. The CDR3 totals 13 residues. The CDR3 DNA reads as TGTGCCAGCAGTTTATTTTCTGGGGCCGTTCAGTACTTC. This gives the protein CASSLFSGAVQYF.

V is TRBV7-8 and J is TRBJ1-5; a possible D gene is TRBD1 (6 bases). This CDR3 is 14 amino acids long. Germline CDR1 and CDR2: SGHVS and FQNEAQ. The V and J ends lost 4 bases and 5 bases respectively, with 12 bases between them. CDR3 protein: CASSSTQGYQPQHF. The CDR3 nucleotides read TGTGCCAGCAGCTCTACCCAGGGGTATCAGCCCCAGCATTTT.

The rearrangement joins TRBV5-1 to TRBJ1-4; possibly TRBD1 for D (5 bases). CDR1 and CDR2 from the germline V gene are SGHRS and YFSETQ. The CDR3 has 14 residues. V was pared by 4 bases and J by 3 bases, with 10 bases between. DNA of the CDR3: TGCGCCAGCAGCGGGGGGGACGCTAATGAAAAACTGTTTTTT. It specifies CASSGGDANEKLFF.

The V gene is TRBV3-1 (or the pseudogene TRBV3-2), the J gene TRBJ1-3; 7 nucleotides agree with TRBD1. Germline CDR1 reads LGHDT; CDR2 reads YNNKEL (reference sequence). Losses at the gene ends were 4 bases for V and 0 bases for J; bases not matched to a gene: 12. This CDR3 is 18 amino acids long. The CDR3 DNA follows: TGTGCCAGCAGCCGGTTATTTGGGGACAGCAACTCTGGAAACACCATATATTTT. As protein: CASSRLFGDSNSGNTIYF.

This clone has only one observation. The chain links TRBV30 to TRBJ1-2, with a tentative D call TRBD1 (6 bases). This CDR3 contains 14 residues. Looked up from germline, CDR1 is GTSNPN and CDR2 is SVGIG (reference sequence). Deletions cut 3 bases from V and 7 bases from J, with 18 bases between. The CDR3 reads CAWSSGQSRSGYTF. The CDR3 DNA is TGTGCCTGGAGCTCCGGACAGTCAAGGTCTGGCTACACCTTC.

The CDR3 region has the DNA TGTGCCAGCAGCTCCCCGGACATTTATGGCTACACCTTC. It yields the protein CASSSPDIYGYTF. The chain joins TRBV7-2 to TRBJ1-2, with D possibly matching TRBD1 (5 bases). This CDR3 spans 13 amino acids. Per the germline V gene, CDR1 is SGHTA and CDR2 is FQGNSA. With 4 bases removed from V and 5 bases from J, the gap between germline ends came to 11 bases.

This chain links TRBV27 with TRBJ1-2, with 9 bases matching TRBD1. The CDR3 consists of 15 residues. V shed 4 bases, J shed 1 base, and the junction held 4 bases outside the gene matches. Germline lookup yields CDR1 MNHEY and CDR2 SMNVEV (reference sequence). CDR3 in DNA: TGTGCCAGCAGTTCCCTGGACAGGGGTAACTATGGCTACACCTTC. Protein: CASSSLDRGNYGYTF.

V and J are TRBV6-5 and TRBJ2-1; weak D call: TRBD1 (5 bases). Germline V gene data show CDR1 as MNHEY and CDR2 as SVGAGI. Deletions cut 6 bases from V and 10 bases from J, with 10 bases between. There are 11 residues in the CDR3. The CDR3, as DNA: TGTGCCAGCAGAAACCCAGGGGAGCAGTTCTTC. This sequence encodes CASRNPGEQFF.

V gene TRBV5-6 combines with J gene TRBJ2-2; tentative D call: TRBD1 (6 bases). The CDR3 runs to 15 residues. Trimming shortened V by 5 bases and J by 6 bases, and 17 bases separated the two germline ends. Germline V gene lookup returns CDR1 SGHDT and CDR2 YYEEEE. The CDR3 is CASRDQGQIPGELFF. Written as DNA, the CDR3 is TGTGCCAGCAGGGACCAGGGACAAATCCCCGGGGAGCTGTTTTTT.

The sample holds one count of this clone. V is TRBV5-1 and J is TRBJ2-7; unclear D gene. This CDR3 spans 14 amino acids. With 3 bases removed from V and 0 bases from J, the gap between germline ends came to 10 bases. CDR1 and CDR2 (germline): SGHRS, YFSETQ. The CDR3 DNA reads TGCGCCAGCAGCTCTTCAACAGCCTCCTACGAGCAGTACTTC. Its translation is CASSSSTASYEQYF.

The V and J genes are TRBV2 and TRBJ2-5; a possible D gene is TRBD1 (6 bases). Trimming removed 2 bases from V and 5 bases from J, with 12 bases in between. The CDR3 contains 14 residues. From germline, CDR1 is SNHLY and CDR2 FYNNEI. The CDR3 loop reads CASSEMMGAETQYF. CDR3 nucleotide sequence: TGTGCCAGCAGTGAAATGATGGGGGCGGAGACCCAGTACTTC.

CDR3 sequence reads: CASSLRRGPTDTQYF. The CDR3, as DNA: TGTGCCAGCAGCCTACGGAGGGGACCCACAGATACGCAGTATTTT. The chain uses TRBV7-2 and TRBJ2-3; D may be TRBD2 (6 bases). V was clipped by 5 bases and J by 2 bases, with 14 bases between them. The CDR3 sequence is 15 residues long. Germline loops: CDR1 SGHTA, CDR2 FQGNSA.

The genes are TRBV15 and TRBJ1-1; 11 bases align to TRBD1. V lost 1 base and J lost 6; bases outside the gene matches: 10. Germline lookup yields CDR1 LNHNV and CDR2 YYDKDF (reference sequence). The CDR3 has 17 amino acids. The CDR3 bases are TGTGCCACCAGCAGAGCCGGACAGGGGGCGGGCCTCCCTGAAGCTTTCTTT. Its protein is CATSRAGQGAGLPEAFF.

This clone was detected a few times. The junction does not match germline at one end; this may be a read error. The J gene is TRBJ2-5, the V gene TRBV7-7; 11 nucleotides agree with TRBD2. The germline gives CDR1 SSHAT, CDR2 FNYEAQ (reference sequence). The CDR3 covers 14 residues. Here the CDR3 DNA reads TGTGCTAGCAGCTTAGACCCGGGACTAGCGGCCCAGTACTTC. Its translation: CASSLDPGLAAQYF.

This clone has a handful of counts. The chain recombines TRBV5-1 with TRBJ1-5; 7 positions match TRBD1. The CDR3 contains 16 residues. Germline assignment: CDR1 SGHRS and CDR2 YFSETQ. The trim removed 0 bases at V and 3 bases at J, leaving 6 bases unmatched. CDR3 amino acids: CASSLGAGGFNQPQHF. The CDR3 DNA is TGCGCCAGCAGCTTGGGAGCAGGGGGTTTCAATCAGCCCCAGCATTTT.

This chain connects TRBV7-2 to TRBJ1-1, with 10 bases lining up with TRBD1. The V gene's germline CDR1 is SGHTA and CDR2 FQGNSA. CDR3 length: 14 amino acids. With 6 bases clipped from V and 5 bases from J, the junction kept 6 bases outside the gene matches. As DNA, the CDR3 is TGTGCCAGCAGTACGGACAGGGGGAGGACTGAAGCTTTCTTT. Protein sequence: CASSTDRGRTEAFF.

The chain recombines TRBV5-1 with TRBJ1-1; 7 nucleotides align to TRBD1. Trimming removed 4 bases from V and 0 bases from J; junction bases left unmatched: 9. Germline CDR1 reads SGHRS; CDR2 reads YFSETQ. This CDR3 contains 16 residues. The CDR3 bases are TGCGCCAGCAGCGCCGCAGGGGGGTTCATGAACACTGAAGCTTTCTTT. Amino acids: CASSAAGGFMNTEAFF.

V usage is TRBV19 and J usage is TRBJ1-6; D is unclear. The CDR3 length is 15 residues. Germline CDR1 reads LNHDA; CDR2 reads SQIVND (reference sequence). Trimming removed 4 bases from V and 7 bases from J, with 14 bases in between. CDR3: CASSNRAGRNSPLHF. In DNA form, the CDR3 reads TGTGCCAGTAGTAATCGGGCTGGGAGAAATTCACCCCTCCACTTT.